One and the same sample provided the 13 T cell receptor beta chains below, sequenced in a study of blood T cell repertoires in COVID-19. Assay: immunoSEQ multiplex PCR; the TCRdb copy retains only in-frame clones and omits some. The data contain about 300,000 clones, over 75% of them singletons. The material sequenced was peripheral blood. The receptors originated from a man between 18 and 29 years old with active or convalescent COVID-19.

The CDR3 is CASSIAGGSNSPLHF. DNA for the CDR3: TGTGCCAGTAGTATAGCAGGGGGCAGCAATTCACCCCTCCACTTT. This chain connects TRBV19 to TRBJ1-6, with 8 bases that match TRBD1. This CDR3 has 15 residues. The germline gives CDR1 LNHDA, CDR2 SQIVND (reference sequence). J was trimmed by 7 bases and V by 1 base; bases with no gene match: 3.

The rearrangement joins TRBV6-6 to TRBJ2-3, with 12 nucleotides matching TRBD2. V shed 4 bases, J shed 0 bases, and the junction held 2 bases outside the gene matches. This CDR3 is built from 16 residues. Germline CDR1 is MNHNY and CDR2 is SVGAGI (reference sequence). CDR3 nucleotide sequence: TGTGCCAGCAGTTTACTAGCGGGGGGAAGCACAGATACGCAGTATTTT. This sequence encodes CASSLLAGGSTDTQYF.

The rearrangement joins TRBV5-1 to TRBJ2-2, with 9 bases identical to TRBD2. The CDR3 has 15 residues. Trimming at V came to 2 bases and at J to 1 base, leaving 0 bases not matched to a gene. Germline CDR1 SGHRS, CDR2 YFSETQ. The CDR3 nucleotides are TGCGCCAGCAGCTTTAGCGGGGGGAACACCGGGGAGCTGTTTTTT. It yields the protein CASSFSGGNTGELFF. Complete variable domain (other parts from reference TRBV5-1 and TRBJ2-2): KAGVTQTPRYLIKTRGQQVTLSCSPISGHRSVSWYQQTPGQGLQFLFEYFSETQRNKGNFPGRFSGRQFSNSRSEMNVSTLELGDSALYLCASSFSGGNTGELFFGEGSRLTVL.

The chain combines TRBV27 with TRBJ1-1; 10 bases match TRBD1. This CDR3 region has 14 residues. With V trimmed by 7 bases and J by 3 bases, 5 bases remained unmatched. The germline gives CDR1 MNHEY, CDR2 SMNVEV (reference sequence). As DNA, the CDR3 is TGTGCCAGCACCTCAGGGACAGGGGACACTGAAGCTTTCTTT. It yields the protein CASTSGTGDTEAFF.

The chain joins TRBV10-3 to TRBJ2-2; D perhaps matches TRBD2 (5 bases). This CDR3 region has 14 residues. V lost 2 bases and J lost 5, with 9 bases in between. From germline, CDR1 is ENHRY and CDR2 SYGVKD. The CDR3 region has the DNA TGTGCCATCAGTGAGGGGCGGGCAACCGGGGAGCTGTTTTTT. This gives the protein CAISEGRATGELFF.

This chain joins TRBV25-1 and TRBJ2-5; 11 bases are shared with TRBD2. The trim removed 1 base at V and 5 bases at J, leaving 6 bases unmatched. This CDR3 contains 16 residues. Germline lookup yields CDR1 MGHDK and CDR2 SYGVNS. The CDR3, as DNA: TGTGCCAGCAGTGAATCCCCGACTAGCGGGGAGGAGACCCAGTACTTC. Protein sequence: CASSESPTSGEETQYF.

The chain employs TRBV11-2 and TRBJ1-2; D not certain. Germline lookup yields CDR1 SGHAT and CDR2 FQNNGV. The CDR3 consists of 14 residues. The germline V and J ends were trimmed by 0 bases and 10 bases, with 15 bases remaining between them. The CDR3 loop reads CASSLERARTAYTF. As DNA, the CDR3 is TGTGCCAGCAGCTTAGAGAGGGCGCGCACGGCCTACACCTTC.

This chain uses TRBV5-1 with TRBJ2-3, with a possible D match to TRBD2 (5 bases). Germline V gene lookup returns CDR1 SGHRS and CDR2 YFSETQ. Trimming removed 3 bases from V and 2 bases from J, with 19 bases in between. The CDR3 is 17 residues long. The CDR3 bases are TGCGCCAGCAGCTCCAATGGACTGCCCTTGGCCACAGATACGCAGTATTTT. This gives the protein CASSSNGLPLATDTQYF.

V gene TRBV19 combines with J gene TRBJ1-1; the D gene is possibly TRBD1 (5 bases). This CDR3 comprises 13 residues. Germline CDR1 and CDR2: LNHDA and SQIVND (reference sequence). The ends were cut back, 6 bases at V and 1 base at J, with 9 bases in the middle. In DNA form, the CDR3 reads TGTGCCAGTAGCAACCAGGGGAACACTGAAGCTTTCTTT. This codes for CASSNQGNTEAFF.

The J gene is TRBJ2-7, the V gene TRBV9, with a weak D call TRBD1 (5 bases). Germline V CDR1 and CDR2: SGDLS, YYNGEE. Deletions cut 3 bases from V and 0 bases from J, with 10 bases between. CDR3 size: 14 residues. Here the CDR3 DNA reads TGTGCCAGCAGCGGAGACAGAAACTCCTACGAGCAGTACTTC. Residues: CASSGDRNSYEQYF.

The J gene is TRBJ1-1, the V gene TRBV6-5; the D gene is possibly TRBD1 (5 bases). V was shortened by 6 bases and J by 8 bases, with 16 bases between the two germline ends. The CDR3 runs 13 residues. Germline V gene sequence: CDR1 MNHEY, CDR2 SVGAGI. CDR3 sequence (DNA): TGTGCCAGCAGCACCGAGGTTCAGGGAGAAGCTTTCTTT. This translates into CASSTEVQGEAFF.

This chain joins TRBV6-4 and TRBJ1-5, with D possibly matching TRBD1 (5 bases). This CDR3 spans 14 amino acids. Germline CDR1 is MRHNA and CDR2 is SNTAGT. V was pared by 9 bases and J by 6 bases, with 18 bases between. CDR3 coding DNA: TGTGCCAGGACAGCCTGGGGGGGGTCTCAGCCCCAGCATTTT. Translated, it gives CARTAWGGSQPQHF.

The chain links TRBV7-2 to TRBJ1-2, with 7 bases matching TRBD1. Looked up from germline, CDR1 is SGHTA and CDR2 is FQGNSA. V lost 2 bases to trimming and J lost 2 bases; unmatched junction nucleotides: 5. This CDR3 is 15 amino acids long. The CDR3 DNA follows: TGTGCCAGCAGCTTAATGGGACAGCGAAACTATGGCTACACCTTC. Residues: CASSLMGQRNYGYTF.